The clone carrying this T cell receptor (beta chain) was recorded many times. Amplified TCR beta CDR3 regions came from RNA transcripts. Primed by the HTBI set, a first-round RT-PCR was run on the TCR CDR3. TCRdb re-derived calls from the multiplex PCR reads in MiXCR, one entry per CDR3 protein. There are around 240,000 distinct CDR3 sequences in the sample; 15% to 20% occur only once, and more than 25% lies in the top ten. The data are from a study of T cells in Graves' hyperthyroidism and ophthalmopathy. Not enrolled were patients with uncontrolled infection, other autoimmune disease, pregnancy or lactation. On the basis of clinical symptoms, serum thyroxine and TRAb, thyroid ultrasound and orbital computed tomography, diagnoses were made. The sample consisted of blood. This TCR was recovered from a woman between 18 and 29 years old with Graves' ophthalmopathy.

The CDR3 reads CAGRDTASYEQYF. CDR3 sequence (DNA): TGTGCCGGCCGGGACACCGCCTCCTACGAGCAGTACTTC. The V and J genes are TRBV2 and TRBJ2-7, with a possible D match to TRBD1 (6 bases). Germline CDR1 SNHLY, CDR2 FYNNEI. The CDR3 loop spans 13 amino acids. V gave up 11 bases and J gave up 0 bases, with 14 bases separating them.